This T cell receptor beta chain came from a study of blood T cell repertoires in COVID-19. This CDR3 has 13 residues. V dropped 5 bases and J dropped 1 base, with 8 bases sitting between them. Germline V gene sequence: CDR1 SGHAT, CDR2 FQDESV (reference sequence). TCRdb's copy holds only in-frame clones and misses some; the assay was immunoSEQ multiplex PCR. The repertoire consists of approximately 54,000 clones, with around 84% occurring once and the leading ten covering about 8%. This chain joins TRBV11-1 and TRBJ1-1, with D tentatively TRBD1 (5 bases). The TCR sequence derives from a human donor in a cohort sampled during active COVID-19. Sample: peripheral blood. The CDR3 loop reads CASSQGRNTEAFF. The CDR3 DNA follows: TGTGCCAGCAGCCAGGGTAGGAACACTGAAGCTTTCTTT.